The rows below give T cell receptor beta chains drawn from one sample of a study of blood T cell repertoires in COVID-19. Sequencing was performed with immunoSEQ multiplex PCR; in TCRdb, only in-frame clones are kept and a portion is missing. Counted here are 120,000 or so clones, about 90% occurring once; the ten biggest clones make up approximately 7.2%. What was sequenced was peripheral blood. These receptors originate from an older man who had recovered from COVID-19. Each CDR3 is given without its conserved first and last residue.

V	J	CDR3
TRBV6-6	TRBJ1-2	ASSSGLNYGYT
TRBV7-3	TRBJ2-3	ASSPQGLSTDTQY
TRBV5-6	TRBJ1-3	ASSDSLGRGNTIY
TRBV6-2/TRBV6-3	TRBJ1-5	ASSSTGGGLQPQH
TRBV5-4	TRBJ2-7	ASSLGAGQGAYEQY
TRBV2	TRBJ2-7	ASSLDRGNHEQY
TRBV5-1	TRBJ2-7	ASSSGTGYEQY
TRBV15	TRBJ2-3	ATSRDRDRGRTDTQY
TRBV5-1	TRBJ2-3	ASSFSRAGGTDTQY
TRBV5-1	TRBJ1-1	ASSIQGTGAF
TRBV7-9	TRBJ1-2	ASSLGDRGKFNYGYT
TRBV7-9	TRBJ1-1	ASSRPSTANTEAF
TRBV5-1	TRBJ2-7	ASSLGRQGVEQY
TRBV28	TRBJ2-3	ASSILAGGADTQY
TRBV7-2	TRBJ2-1	ASSLEADYYNEQF
TRBV9	TRBJ2-2	ASSSRTSGFGELF
TRBV6-5	TRBJ1-1	ASSYSLTGNTEAF
TRBV12-3/TRBV12-4	TRBJ2-3	ASEQGATDTQY
TRBV20-1	TRBJ2-1	SARHYNEQF
TRBV5-6	TRBJ2-3	ASSLGLAGGSSTDTQY
TRBV5-6	TRBJ2-1	ASSFGLAGNNEQF
TRBV28	TRBJ1-5	ASSHMAQGTVNNQPQH
TRBV10-3	TRBJ2-1	AIGLSGKVEQF
TRBV28	TRBJ1-6	ASSLGDRGYSPLH
TRBV5-4	TRBJ2-1	ASRVLGGGFDEQF
TRBV18	TRBJ1-5	ASSPNRGLGNQPQH